What follows is one T cell receptor beta chain and its context. This record belongs to a study of blood T cells in healthy people across ages. J lost 8 bases, V lost 5 bases, and 2 bases had no gene match. The CDR3 length is 14 residues. The germline gives CDR1 SGHAT, CDR2 FQNNGV. Next came a second PCR, run for about 7 to 12 cycles, which used a sample-barcoded 5' primer along with a J-beta primer mix. Each CDR3 protein gets one entry after TCRdb re-called the 5' RACE reads with MiXCR. Of 760,000 or so distinct CDR3 sequences in the sample, more than 20% are singletons; the top ten hold 9% to 9.5%. These same data were also listed under a study on T cells of mothers and their children. According to that study: The authors identified no persistent microchimeric T cell clones.

This clonotype was obtained from a boy aged 5-17 years in good health. The sample was blood. V and J are TRBV11-2 and TRBJ1-6, with 11 nucleotides matching TRBD1. CDR3 amino acids: CASSPGQGDSPLHF. CDR3 sequence (DNA): TGTGCCAGCAGCCCGGGACAGGGGGATTCACCCCTCCACTTT.